This is a list of T cell receptor beta chains from one sample in a study of OX40 agonist ivuxolimab in advanced cancers. TCRdb keeps only in-frame clones here, not all; method: immunoSEQ multiplex PCR. The data show under 100,000 clones, 80% to 90% seen once. Sequencing used CD4+ or CD8+ T cells sorted from blood, obtained in a trial of the OX40 agonist ivuxolimab. Every receptor here comes from an adult with an advanced solid tumor such as melanoma, head and neck, liver or kidney cancer. CDR3s include the opening cysteine and the closing phenylalanine or tryptophan. D genes are given only for firm matches. Some rows mark clone size as missing; the rest say once, few, many or name a class of expanded clone.

v_gene	j_gene	abundance	d_gene	CDR3aa	CDR3nt
TRBV30	TRBJ1-5	NA	NA	CAWSGTGNQPQHF	TGTGCCTGGAGCGGGACGGGCAATCAGCCCCAGCATTTT
TRBV7-8	TRBJ2-1	once	TRBD2	CASSKGGTPYNEQFF	TGTGCCAGCAGCAAGGGAGGGACCCCCTACAATGAGCAGTTCTTC
TRBV25-1	TRBJ2-3	NA	TRBD1	CASSEGTGGSTDTQYF	TGTGCCAGCAGTGAGGGGACAGGGGGTAGCACAGATACGCAGTATTTT
TRBV7-9	TRBJ1-4	NA	NA	CASSLGGVEKLFF	TGTGCCAGCAGCTTAGGGGGGGTCGAAAAACTGTTTTTT
TRBV5-8	TRBJ1-6	NA	NA	CASRAGTLNSPLHF	TGTGCCAGTCGTGCCGGGACGCTTAATTCACCCCTCCACTTT
TRBV6-5	TRBJ2-1	NA	TRBD2	CASSSSGIPYNEQFF	TGTGCCAGCAGTTCGAGCGGGATACCCTACAATGAGCAGTTCTTC
TRBV5-6	TRBJ1-2	NA	TRBD1	CASSLAEGAGYGYTF	TGTGCCAGCAGCTTGGCCGAGGGGGCGGGCTATGGCTACACCTTC
TRBV5-8	TRBJ1-2	NA	TRBD1	CASSPGTGGNNGYTF	TGTGCCAGCAGCCCCGGGACAGGGGGCAACAATGGCTACACCTTC
TRBV7-2	TRBJ1-1	NA	NA	CASSLGGYNTEAFF	TGTGCCAGCAGCTTAGGGGGGTATAACACTGAAGCTTTCTTT
TRBV5-1	TRBJ2-7	NA	TRBD2	CASSILLAGGPKEQYF	TGCGCCAGCAGCATCCTACTAGCGGGAGGGCCTAAGGAGCAGTACTTC
TRBV2	TRBJ1-5	NA	NA	CASRRGDGNHQPQHF	TGTGCCAGCAGGAGGGGAGACGGGAATCATCAGCCCCAGCATTTT
TRBV5-1	TRBJ1-3	NA	NA	CASSLGGGAGNTIYF	TGCGCCAGCAGCTTGGGAGGGGGAGCCGGAAACACCATATATTTT
TRBV19	TRBJ2-1	NA	NA	CASSRTTYNEQFF	TGTGCCAGTAGTCGGACCACATACAATGAGCAGTTCTTC
TRBV6-6	TRBJ2-3	NA	NA	CASSWLPASTDTQYF	TGTGCCAGCAGTTGGCTACCGGCGAGCACAGATACGCAGTATTTT
TRBV5-8	TRBJ1-5	NA	NA	CASRQKESNQPQHF	TGTGCCAGCAGGCAGAAGGAGAGCAATCAGCCCCAGCATTTT
TRBV27	TRBJ2-7	NA	NA	CASSLPGAATYEQYF	TGTGCCAGCAGTTTACCTGGAGCGGCCACCTACGAGCAGTACTTC
TRBV10-3	TRBJ1-1	NA	TRBD1	CAIRDRGLEAFF	TGTGCCATCAGGGACAGGGGACTTGAAGCTTTCTTT